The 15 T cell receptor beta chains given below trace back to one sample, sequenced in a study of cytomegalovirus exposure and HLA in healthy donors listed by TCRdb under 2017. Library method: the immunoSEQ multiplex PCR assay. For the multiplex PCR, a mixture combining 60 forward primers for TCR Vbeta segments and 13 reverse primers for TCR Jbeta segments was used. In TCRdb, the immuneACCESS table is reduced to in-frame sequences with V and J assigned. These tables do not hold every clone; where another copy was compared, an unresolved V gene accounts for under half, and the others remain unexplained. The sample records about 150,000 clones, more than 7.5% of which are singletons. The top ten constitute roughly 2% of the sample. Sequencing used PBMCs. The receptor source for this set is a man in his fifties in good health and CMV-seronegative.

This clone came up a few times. As DNA, the CDR3 is TGTGCCAGTAGTATATCCCCCTGGGCAGACACTGAAGCTTTCTTT. This gives the protein CASSISPWADTEAFF. The rearrangement links TRBV19 to TRBJ1-1; D is uncertain. This CDR3 is 15 amino acids long. Per the germline V gene, CDR1 is LNHDA and CDR2 is SQIVND (reference sequence). Trimming stripped 2 bases from V and 3 bases from J, with 13 bases between. Filled out from reference TRBV19 and TRBJ1-1, the complete variable domain reads DGGITQSPKYLFRKEGQNVTLSCEQNLNHDAMYWYRQDPGQGLRLIYYSQIVNDFQKGDIAEGYSVSREKKESFPLTVTSAQKNPTAFYLCASSISPWADTEAFFGQGTRLTVV.

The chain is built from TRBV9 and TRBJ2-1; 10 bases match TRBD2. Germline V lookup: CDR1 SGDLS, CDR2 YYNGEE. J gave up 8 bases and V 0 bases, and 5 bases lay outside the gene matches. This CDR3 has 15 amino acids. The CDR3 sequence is CASSVGLAGDHEQFF. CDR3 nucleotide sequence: TGTGCCAGCAGCGTAGGCCTAGCGGGAGATCATGAGCAGTTCTTC.

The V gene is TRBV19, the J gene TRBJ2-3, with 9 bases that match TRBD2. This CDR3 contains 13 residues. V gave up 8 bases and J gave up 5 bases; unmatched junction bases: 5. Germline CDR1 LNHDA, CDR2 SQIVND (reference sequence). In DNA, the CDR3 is TGTGCCAGTGAGGCGGGAGGGGGAGATACGCAGTATTTT. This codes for CASEAGGGDTQYF.

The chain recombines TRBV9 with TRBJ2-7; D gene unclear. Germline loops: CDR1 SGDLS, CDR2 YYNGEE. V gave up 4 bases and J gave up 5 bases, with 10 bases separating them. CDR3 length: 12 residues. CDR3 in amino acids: CASSPRRDEQYF. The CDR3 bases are TGTGCCAGCAGCCCCCGACGGGACGAGCAGTACTTC.

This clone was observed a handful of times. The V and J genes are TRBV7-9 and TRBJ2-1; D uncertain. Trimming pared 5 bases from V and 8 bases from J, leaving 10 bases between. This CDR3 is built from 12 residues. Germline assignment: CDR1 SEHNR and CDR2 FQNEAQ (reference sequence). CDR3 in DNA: TGTGCCAGCAGCCGTACCGACTATGAGCAGTTCTTC. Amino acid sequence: CASSRTDYEQFF.

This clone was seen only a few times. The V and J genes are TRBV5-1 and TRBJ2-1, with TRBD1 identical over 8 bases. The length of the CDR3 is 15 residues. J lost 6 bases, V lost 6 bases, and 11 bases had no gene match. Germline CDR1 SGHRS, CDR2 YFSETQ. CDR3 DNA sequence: TGCGCCAGCACCCGCCAGGGGGCATATAGCAATGAGCAGTTCTTC. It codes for CASTRQGAYSNEQFF.

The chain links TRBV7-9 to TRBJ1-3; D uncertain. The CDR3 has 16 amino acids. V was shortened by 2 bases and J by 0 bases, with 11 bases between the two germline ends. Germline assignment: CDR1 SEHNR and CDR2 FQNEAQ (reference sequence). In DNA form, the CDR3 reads TGTGCCAGCAGCTTATCGTTCATGAGCTCTGGAAACACCATATATTTT. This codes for CASSLSFMSSGNTIYF.

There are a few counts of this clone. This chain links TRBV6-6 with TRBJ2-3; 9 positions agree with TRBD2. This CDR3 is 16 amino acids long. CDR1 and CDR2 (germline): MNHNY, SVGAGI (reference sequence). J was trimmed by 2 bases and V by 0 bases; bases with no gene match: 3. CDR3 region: CASSYSPSGNTDTQYF. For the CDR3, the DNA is TGTGCCAGCAGTTACTCTCCTAGCGGGAACACAGATACGCAGTATTTT.

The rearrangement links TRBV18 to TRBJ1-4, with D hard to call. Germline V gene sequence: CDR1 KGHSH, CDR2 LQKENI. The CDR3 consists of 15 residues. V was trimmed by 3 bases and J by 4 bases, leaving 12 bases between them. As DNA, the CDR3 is TGTGCCAGCTCACCTACCCAGGATGGTAATGAAAAACTGTTTTTT. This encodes CASSPTQDGNEKLFF.

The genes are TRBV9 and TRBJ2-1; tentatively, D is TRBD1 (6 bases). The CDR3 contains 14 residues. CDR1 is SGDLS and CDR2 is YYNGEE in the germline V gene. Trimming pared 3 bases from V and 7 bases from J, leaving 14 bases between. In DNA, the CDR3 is TGTGCCAGCAGCGCCCAGAGGGGGTATAATGAGCAGTTCTTC. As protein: CASSAQRGYNEQFF. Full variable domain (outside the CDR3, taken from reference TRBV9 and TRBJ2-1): DSGVTQTPKHLITATGQRVTLRCSPRSGDLSVYWYQQSLDQGLQFLIQYYNGEERAKGNILERFSAQQFPDLHSELNLSSLELGDSALYFCASSAQRGYNEQFFGPGTRLTVL.

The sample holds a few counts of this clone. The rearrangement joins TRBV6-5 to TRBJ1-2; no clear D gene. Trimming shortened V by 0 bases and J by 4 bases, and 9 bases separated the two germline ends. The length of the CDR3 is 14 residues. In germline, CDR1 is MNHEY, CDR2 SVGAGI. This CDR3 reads CASSYSGGSYGYTF. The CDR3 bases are TGTGCCAGCAGTTACTCCGGCGGAAGCTATGGCTACACCTTC.

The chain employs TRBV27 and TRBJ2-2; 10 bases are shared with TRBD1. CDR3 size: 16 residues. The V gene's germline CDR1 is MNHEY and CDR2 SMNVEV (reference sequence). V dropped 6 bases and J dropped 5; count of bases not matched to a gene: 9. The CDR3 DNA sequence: TGTGCCAGCAGCCCGGACAGGGGGAGTTTGACCGGGGAGCTGTTTTTT. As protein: CASSPDRGSLTGELFF.

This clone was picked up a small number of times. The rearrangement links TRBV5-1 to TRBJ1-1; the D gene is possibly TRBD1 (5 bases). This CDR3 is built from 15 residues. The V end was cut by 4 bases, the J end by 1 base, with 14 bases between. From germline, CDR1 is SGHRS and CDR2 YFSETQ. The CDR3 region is CASSQTQVGNTEAFF. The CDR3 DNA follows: TGCGCCAGCAGCCAAACACAGGTTGGGAACACTGAAGCTTTCTTT. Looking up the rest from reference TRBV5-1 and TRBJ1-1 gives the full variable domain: KAGVTQTPRYLIKTRGQQVTLSCSPISGHRSVSWYQQTPGQGLQFLFEYFSETQRNKGNFPGRFSGRQFSNSRSEMNVSTLELGDSALYLCASSQTQVGNTEAFFGQGTRLTVV.

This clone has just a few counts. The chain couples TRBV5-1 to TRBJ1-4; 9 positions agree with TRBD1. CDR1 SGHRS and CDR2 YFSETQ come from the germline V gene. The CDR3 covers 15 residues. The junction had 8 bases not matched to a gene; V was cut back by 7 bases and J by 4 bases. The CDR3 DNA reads TGCGCCAGCCGACTGACAGGGGGGAATAATGAAAAACTGTTTTTT. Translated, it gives CASRLTGGNNEKLFF. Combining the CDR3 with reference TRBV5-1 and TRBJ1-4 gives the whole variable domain KAGVTQTPRYLIKTRGQQVTLSCSPISGHRSVSWYQQTPGQGLQFLFEYFSETQRNKGNFPGRFSGRQFSNSRSEMNVSTLELGDSALYLCASRLTGGNNEKLFFGSGTQLSVL.

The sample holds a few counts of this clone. CDR3 residues: CASSQSGTGNNQPQHF. The CDR3 DNA follows: TGCGCCAGCAGTCAATCCGGGACAGGGAACAATCAGCCCCAGCATTTT. The V call is TRBV23-1, the J call TRBJ1-5; 9 bases agree with TRBD1. TRBV23-1 is an open reading frame whose function is uncertain. V trimming: 0 bases; J trimming: 3 bases; junction bases outside the gene matches: 3. This CDR3 comprises 16 residues.